This TCR beta chain came from a study of cytomegalovirus exposure and HLA in healthy donors. Points from the study as a whole: Associated with HLA alleles at 0.05 false discovery rate in a later analysis were about 17,000 TCR beta sequences. A few V segments could not be told apart, such as TRBV6-2 and TRBV6-3, and were left out.

PCR amplification relied on 60 Vbeta primers (plus 13 Jbeta primers). Original handling: As a later analysis found, there were 60 million to 90 million unique TCR beta chains, of which roughly 11 million were shared. Profiling relied on immunoSEQ multiplex PCR, and the TCRdb table lists in-frame clones only, not all of them. Clone size and the V and J calls come from that table; the DNA yielded D and trimming. The sample holds approximately 81,000 clones, 84% seen once. Germline assignment: CDR1 MNHNS and CDR2 SASEGT. The V end lost 2 bases, the J end lost 4 bases, and 8 bases lay between the germline ends. The CDR3 length is 13 residues. In regard to this clone: Its antigen is not known.

The sample was PBMCs. The rearrangement uses TRBV6-1 and TRBJ1-2, with D hard to call. This TCR was sampled from a woman in her forties or fifties in good health and CMV-seronegative. The CDR3 is CASSESAGYGYTF. For the CDR3, the DNA is TGTGCCAGCAGTGAATCCGCGGGCTATGGCTACACCTTC.